This T cell receptor beta chain comes out of a study of T cells after yellow fever vaccination. Study as a whole: Preparation of the low-cell-number fractions used SMART-Seq v4 Ultra Low Input. Study results and caveats: Any FACS-sorted repertoire could hold abundant clonotypes that contaminate it from the bulk population. Post-booster repertoires contained most primary-vaccination clones again (roughly 97% CD4, around 88% CD8).

5'RACE template switching added a universal primer site and UMIs to TCR cDNA. TCRdb redid the calling of the 5' RACE reads with MiXCR, one entry per CDR3 protein. The sample carries some 290,000 distinct CDR3 sequences, about 10% recorded once. Between the trimmed V and J ends, which lost 1 base and 10 bases, there was a span of 11 bases. Germline CDR1 is LGHNA and CDR2 is YNFKEQ. The CDR3 spans 13 residues. This clonotype was seen only a few times. The antigen is undetermined. This clonotype was sampled from a man younger than 35 who received the YFV17D yellow fever vaccine. The source material was CD4+ T cells sorted from PBMCs, sampled 45 days after the yellow fever booster vaccination. V usage is TRBV4-2 and J usage is TRBJ2-1; D is undetermined. This CDR3 reads CASSQGVAGEQFF. In DNA form, the CDR3 reads TGTGCCAGCAGCCAAGGGGTGGCCGGGGAGCAGTTCTTC.